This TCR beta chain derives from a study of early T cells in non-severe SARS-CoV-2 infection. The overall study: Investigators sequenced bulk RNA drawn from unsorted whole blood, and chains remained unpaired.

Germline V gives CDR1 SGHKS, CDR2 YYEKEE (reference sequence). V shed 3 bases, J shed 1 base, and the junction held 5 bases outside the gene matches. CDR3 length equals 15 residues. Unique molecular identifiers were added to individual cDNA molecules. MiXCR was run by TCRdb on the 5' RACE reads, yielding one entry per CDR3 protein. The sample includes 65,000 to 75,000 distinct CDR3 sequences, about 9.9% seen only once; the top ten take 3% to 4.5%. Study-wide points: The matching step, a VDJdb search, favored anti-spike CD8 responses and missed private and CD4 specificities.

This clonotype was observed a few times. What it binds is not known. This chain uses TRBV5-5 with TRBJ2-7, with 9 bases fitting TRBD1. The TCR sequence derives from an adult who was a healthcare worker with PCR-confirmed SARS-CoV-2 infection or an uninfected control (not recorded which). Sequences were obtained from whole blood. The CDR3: CASSSAGTGSYEQYF. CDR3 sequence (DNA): TGTGCCAGCAGCTCGGCCGGGACAGGGTCCTACGAGCAGTACTTC.